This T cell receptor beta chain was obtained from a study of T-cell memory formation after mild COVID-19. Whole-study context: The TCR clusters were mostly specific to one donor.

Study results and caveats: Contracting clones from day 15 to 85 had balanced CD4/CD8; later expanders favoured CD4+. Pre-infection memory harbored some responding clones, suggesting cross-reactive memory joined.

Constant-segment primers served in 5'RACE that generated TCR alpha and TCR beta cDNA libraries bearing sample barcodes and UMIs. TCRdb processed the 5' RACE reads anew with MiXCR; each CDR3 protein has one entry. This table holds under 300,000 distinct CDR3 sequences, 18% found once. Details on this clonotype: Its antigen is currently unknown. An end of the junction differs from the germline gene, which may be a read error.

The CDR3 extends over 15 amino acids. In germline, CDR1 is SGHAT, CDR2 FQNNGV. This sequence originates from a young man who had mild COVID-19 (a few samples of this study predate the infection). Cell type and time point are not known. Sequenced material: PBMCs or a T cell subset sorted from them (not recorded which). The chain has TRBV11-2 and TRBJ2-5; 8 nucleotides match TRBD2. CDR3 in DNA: TGTGCCAGCACCTTAGCGGGGTCGAGGGGAGAGACCCAGTACTTC. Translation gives CASTLAGSRGETQYF.